Below, one T cell receptor beta chain is given with its context. Other DNA sequences in this sample translate to the same CDR3. The record originates from a study of radiotherapy plus CTLA-4 blockade in lung cancer. The germline V gene encodes CDR1 SGHTA and CDR2 FQGTGA. The CDR3 spans 12 residues. Trimming removed 6 bases at V and 8 bases at J, with 13 bases between. Profiled with immunoSEQ multiplex PCR; TCRdb holds only in-frame clones, not every one. The sample consists of 85,000 to 120,000 clones, 85% to 90% of them appearing once. Sample: peripheral blood, taken from a patient treated with radiotherapy plus ipilimumab. V usage is TRBV7-3 and J usage is TRBJ1-1, with no clear D. This clonotype was sampled from a human donor with non-small cell lung cancer that progressed on radiotherapy plus ipilimumab. Some clones in this sample may be carry-over from other donors' samples. DNA for the CDR3: TGTGCCAGCAGAGACGACCGCCTCGAAGCTTTCTTT. Translating it yields CASRDDRLEAFF.